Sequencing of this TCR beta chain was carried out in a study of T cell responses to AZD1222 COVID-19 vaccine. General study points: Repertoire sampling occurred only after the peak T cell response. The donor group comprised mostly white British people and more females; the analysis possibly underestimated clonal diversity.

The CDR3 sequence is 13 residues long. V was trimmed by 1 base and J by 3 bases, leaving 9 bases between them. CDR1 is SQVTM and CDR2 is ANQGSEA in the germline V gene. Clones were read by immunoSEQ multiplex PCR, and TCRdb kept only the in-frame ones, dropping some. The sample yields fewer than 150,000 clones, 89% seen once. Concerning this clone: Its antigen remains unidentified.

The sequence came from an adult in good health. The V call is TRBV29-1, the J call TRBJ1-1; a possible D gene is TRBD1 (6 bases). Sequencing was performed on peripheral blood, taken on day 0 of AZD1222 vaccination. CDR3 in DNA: TGCAGCGTTGAAGCACCAGGGGACACTGAAGCTTTCTTT. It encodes CSVEAPGDTEAFF. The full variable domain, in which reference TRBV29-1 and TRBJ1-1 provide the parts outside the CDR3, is SAVISQKPSRDICQRGTSLTIQCQVDSQVTMMFWYRQQPGQSLTLIATANQGSEATYESGFVIDKFPISRPNLTFSTLTVSNMSPEDSSIYLCSVEAPGDTEAFFGQGTRLTVV.